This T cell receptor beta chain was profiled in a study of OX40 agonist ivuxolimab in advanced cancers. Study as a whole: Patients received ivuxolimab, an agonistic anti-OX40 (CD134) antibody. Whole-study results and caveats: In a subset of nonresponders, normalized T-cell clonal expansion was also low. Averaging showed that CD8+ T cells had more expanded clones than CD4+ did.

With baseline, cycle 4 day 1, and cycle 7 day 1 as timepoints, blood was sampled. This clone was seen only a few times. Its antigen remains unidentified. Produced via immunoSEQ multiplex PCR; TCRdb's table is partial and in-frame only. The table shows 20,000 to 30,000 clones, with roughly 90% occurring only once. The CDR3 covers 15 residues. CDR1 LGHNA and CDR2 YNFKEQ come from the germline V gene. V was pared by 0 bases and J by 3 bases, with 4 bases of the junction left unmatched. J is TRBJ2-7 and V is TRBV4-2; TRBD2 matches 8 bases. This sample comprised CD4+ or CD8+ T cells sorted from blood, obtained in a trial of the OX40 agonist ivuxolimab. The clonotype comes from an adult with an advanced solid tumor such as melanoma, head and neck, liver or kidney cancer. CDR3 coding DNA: TGTGCCAGCAGCCAAGATTTCCGGGAGGGCTACGAGCAGTACTTC. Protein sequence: CASSQDFREGYEQYF.